Listed below are T cell receptor beta chains from one sample, sequenced in a study of blood T cell repertoires in COVID-19. Clones were read by immunoSEQ multiplex PCR, and TCRdb kept only the in-frame ones, dropping some. The repertoire holds approximately 37,000 clones, with approximately 87% as singletons. Sequenced input: peripheral blood. The receptors come from an elderly man with active COVID-19. CDR3s include the opening cysteine and the closing phenylalanine or tryptophan. D genes are given only for firm matches. Clone size is given for some rows only: seen once, a few or many times, or a class if the clone is expanded.

v_call: TRBV2
j_call: TRBJ2-5
clone_size: NA
d_call: TRBD1
cdr3_aa: CATYQGAGETQYF
cdr3_nt: TGTGCCACATACCAGGGGGCGGGTGAGACCCAGTACTTC

v_call: TRBV19
j_call: TRBJ1-2
clone_size: NA
d_call: NA
cdr3_aa: CASSTGEYGYTF
cdr3_nt: TGTGCCAGTAGTACCGGGGAGTATGGCTACACCTTC

v_call: TRBV7-8
j_call: TRBJ2-5
clone_size: NA
d_call: TRBD2
cdr3_aa: CASSLGGRGETQYF
cdr3_nt: TGTGCCAGCAGCTTAGGAGGGAGGGGTGAGACCCAGTACTTC

v_call: TRBV6-6
j_call: TRBJ1-6
clone_size: NA
d_call: NA
cdr3_aa: CASSYSPGDNSPLHF
cdr3_nt: TGTGCCAGCAGTTACTCGCCCGGTGATAATTCACCCCTCCACTTT

v_call: TRBV27
j_call: TRBJ2-5
clone_size: NA
d_call: NA
cdr3_aa: CASSHGTQETQYF
cdr3_nt: TGTGCCAGCAGTCACGGGACTCAAGAGACCCAGTACTTC

v_call: TRBV5-1
j_call: TRBJ2-5
clone_size: NA
d_call: TRBD2
cdr3_aa: CASSLSGATETQYF
cdr3_nt: TGCGCCAGCAGCCTTAGCGGGGCGACGGAGACCCAGTACTTC

v_call: TRBV20-1
j_call: TRBJ2-2
clone_size: NA
d_call: NA
cdr3_aa: CSASTAGANTGELFF
cdr3_nt: TGCAGTGCTAGTACAGCAGGGGCGAACACCGGGGAGCTGTTTTTT

v_call: TRBV27
j_call: TRBJ2-3
clone_size: NA
d_call: NA
cdr3_aa: CASSLTGDTQYF
cdr3_nt: TGTGCCAGCAGTCTCACAGGGGATACGCAGTATTTT

v_call: TRBV29-1
j_call: TRBJ1-4
clone_size: NA
d_call: TRBD1
cdr3_aa: CSASGTGGTNEKLFF
cdr3_nt: TGCAGCGCTAGCGGGACAGGGGGAACTAATGAAAAACTGTTTTTT

v_call: TRBV5-5
j_call: TRBJ2-5
clone_size: NA
d_call: TRBD2
cdr3_aa: CASSLRSGSGETQYF
cdr3_nt: TGTGCCAGCAGCTTACGTAGCGGGAGTGGAGAGACCCAGTACTTC

v_call: TRBV7-9
j_call: TRBJ2-2
clone_size: few
d_call: NA
cdr3_aa: CASSLTMGGTGELFF
cdr3_nt: TGTGCCAGCAGCTTAACGATGGGGGGCACCGGGGAGCTGTTTTTT

v_call: TRBV27
j_call: TRBJ2-5
clone_size: once
d_call: NA
cdr3_aa: CASSQTYQETQYF
cdr3_nt: TGTGCCAGCAGTCAAACCTATCAAGAGACCCAGTACTTC

v_call: TRBV4-2
j_call: TRBJ2-7
clone_size: NA
d_call: TRBD2
cdr3_aa: CASSRAGTSGFWDSYEQYF
cdr3_nt: TGTGCCAGCAGCCGAGCCGGGACTAGCGGTTTCTGGGACTCCTACGAGCAGTACTTC

v_call: TRBV28
j_call: TRBJ2-3
clone_size: NA
d_call: NA
cdr3_aa: CASSLTTAGMTDTQYF
cdr3_nt: TGTGCCAGCAGTTTGACGACGGCGGGGATGACAGATACGCAGTATTTT

v_call: TRBV19
j_call: TRBJ2-3
clone_size: NA
d_call: TRBD2
cdr3_aa: CASSSLAGVRTDTQYF
cdr3_nt: TGTGCCAGTAGTAGCCTAGCGGGAGTCCGCACAGATACGCAGTATTTT

v_call: TRBV28
j_call: TRBJ1-1
clone_size: NA
d_call: NA
cdr3_aa: CASRSGEWGTEAFF
cdr3_nt: TGTGCCAGCAGGTCAGGGGAGTGGGGGACTGAAGCTTTCTTT

v_call: TRBV28
j_call: TRBJ1-1
clone_size: NA
d_call: NA
cdr3_aa: CASSLNLRDISNTEAFF
cdr3_nt: TGTGCCAGCAGTTTAAATTTAAGGGACATCTCGAACACTGAAGCTTTCTTT

v_call: TRBV29-1
j_call: TRBJ2-7
clone_size: NA
d_call: TRBD2
cdr3_aa: CSVVYGASGRAYEQYF
cdr3_nt: TGCAGCGTTGTCTACGGGGCTAGCGGGAGGGCCTACGAGCAGTACTTC

v_call: TRBV7-2
j_call: TRBJ1-1
clone_size: NA
d_call: NA
cdr3_aa: CASSLGLLTEAFF
cdr3_nt: TGTGCCAGCAGCTTAGGACTTTTGACTGAAGCTTTCTTT

v_call: TRBV6-5
j_call: TRBJ1-2
clone_size: NA
d_call: TRBD1
cdr3_aa: CASRPGGQGHGYTF
cdr3_nt: TGTGCCAGCAGACCAGGCGGACAGGGCCATGGCTACACCTTC

v_call: TRBV27
j_call: TRBJ1-2
clone_size: few
d_call: TRBD1
cdr3_aa: CASSLSRGLGSYTF
cdr3_nt: TGTGCCAGCAGTTTAAGCAGGGGGCTAGGAAGCTACACCTTC

v_call: TRBV9
j_call: TRBJ2-3
clone_size: NA
d_call: NA
cdr3_aa: CASSVGSGTDTQYF
cdr3_nt: TGTGCCAGCAGCGTAGGATCAGGCACAGATACGCAGTATTTT

v_call: TRBV7-2
j_call: TRBJ2-5
clone_size: NA
d_call: NA
cdr3_aa: CASSLVAGGQETQYF
cdr3_nt: TGTGCCAGCAGCTTAGTGGCGGGTGGCCAAGAGACCCAGTACTTC

v_call: TRBV28
j_call: TRBJ2-6
clone_size: NA
d_call: NA
cdr3_aa: CATLEFSGANVLTF
cdr3_nt: TGTGCCACCCTGGAGTTCTCTGGGGCCAACGTCCTGACTTTC

v_call: TRBV18
j_call: TRBJ2-1
clone_size: NA
d_call: TRBD2
cdr3_aa: CASSGVLAGHNEQFF
cdr3_nt: TGTGCCAGCTCTGGCGTACTAGCGGGCCATAATGAGCAGTTCTTC

v_call: TRBV10-3
j_call: TRBJ2-1
clone_size: NA
d_call: NA
cdr3_aa: CAISSPTSSDEQFF
cdr3_nt: TGTGCCATCAGTTCACCTACTAGCTCCGATGAGCAGTTCTTC

v_call: TRBV19
j_call: TRBJ1-5
clone_size: NA
d_call: TRBD1
cdr3_aa: CAVGDRPNQPQHF
cdr3_nt: TGTGCCGTCGGGGACAGGCCTAATCAGCCCCAGCATTTT

v_call: TRBV11-2
j_call: TRBJ1-3
clone_size: NA
d_call: NA
cdr3_aa: CASSSLVSSSGNTIYF
cdr3_nt: TGTGCCAGCAGCTCGCTAGTTTCCAGCTCTGGAAACACCATATATTTT

v_call: TRBV4-1
j_call: TRBJ2-6
clone_size: NA
d_call: NA
cdr3_aa: CASSPQERANVLTF
cdr3_nt: TGCGCCAGCAGCCCACAGGAAAGGGCCAACGTCCTGACTTTC

v_call: TRBV11-3
j_call: TRBJ2-1
clone_size: NA
d_call: NA
cdr3_aa: CASNSEEGTYNEQFF
cdr3_nt: TGTGCCAGCAACAGTGAGGAGGGGACTTACAATGAGCAGTTCTTC

v_call: TRBV3-1/TRBV3-2
j_call: TRBJ1-2
clone_size: NA
d_call: TRBD1
cdr3_aa: CASSPTGGGNTF
cdr3_nt: TGTGCCAGCAGCCCTACAGGGGGCGGAAACACCTTC

v_call: TRBV5-5
j_call: TRBJ2-2
clone_size: NA
d_call: TRBD1
cdr3_aa: CASTFLTGGTGELFF
cdr3_nt: TGTGCCAGCACCTTTCTGACAGGGGGTACCGGGGAGCTGTTTTTT

v_call: TRBV27
j_call: TRBJ2-1
clone_size: NA
d_call: TRBD2
cdr3_aa: CASSLLSSGGLGEQFF
cdr3_nt: TGTGCCAGCAGTTTATTGTCTAGCGGGGGGTTAGGTGAGCAGTTCTTC

v_call: TRBV9
j_call: TRBJ2-1
clone_size: few
d_call: TRBD2
cdr3_aa: CASSVSPPDVVSAGGGSYNEQFF
cdr3_nt: TGTGCCAGCAGCGTATCTCCGCCCGACGTGGTTAGCGCGGGAGGTGGCTCCTACAATGAGCAGTTCTTC

v_call: TRBV6-6
j_call: TRBJ2-7
clone_size: NA
d_call: TRBD1
cdr3_aa: CASSYGTGQQEQYF
cdr3_nt: TGTGCCAGCAGTTACGGCACGGGACAGCAAGAGCAGTACTTC

v_call: TRBV7-6
j_call: TRBJ2-7
clone_size: NA
d_call: TRBD1
cdr3_aa: CASSLEQGSSYEQYF
cdr3_nt: TGTGCCAGCAGCTTAGAACAGGGGAGCTCCTACGAGCAGTACTTC

v_call: TRBV6-4
j_call: TRBJ2-5
clone_size: NA
d_call: TRBD2
cdr3_aa: CASKRTSGRPREDTQYF
cdr3_nt: TGTGCCAGCAAAAGGACTAGCGGGAGACCCCGAGAAGACACCCAGTACTTC

v_call: TRBV28
j_call: TRBJ1-2
clone_size: NA
d_call: NA
cdr3_aa: CASSLQVRGGYGYTF
cdr3_nt: TGTGCCAGCAGTTTACAAGTAAGGGGTGGCTATGGCTACACCTTC

v_call: TRBV18
j_call: TRBJ2-3
clone_size: NA
d_call: TRBD1
cdr3_aa: CASSPPGQGADTQYF
cdr3_nt: TGTGCCAGCTCACCACCGGGACAGGGTGCAGATACGCAGTATTTT

v_call: TRBV10-2
j_call: TRBJ2-3
clone_size: NA
d_call: TRBD2
cdr3_aa: CASAQLAGRSDTQYF
cdr3_nt: TGCGCCAGTGCTCAGCTAGCGGGTAGATCAGATACGCAGTATTTT

v_call: TRBV30
j_call: TRBJ1-1
clone_size: once
d_call: TRBD1
cdr3_aa: CAWALRNRGNTEAFF
cdr3_nt: TGTGCCTGGGCCTTACGGAACAGGGGGAACACTGAAGCTTTCTTT

v_call: TRBV29-1
j_call: TRBJ2-1
clone_size: NA
d_call: NA
cdr3_aa: CSGAYSTRDNEQFF
cdr3_nt: TGCAGCGGTGCCTATAGTACCCGGGACAATGAGCAGTTCTTC

v_call: TRBV5-6
j_call: TRBJ2-1
clone_size: NA
d_call: TRBD1
cdr3_aa: CASSFRGTGARVGQFF
cdr3_nt: TGTGCCAGCAGCTTCCGTGGGACAGGGGCCCGGGTGGGGCAGTTCTTC

v_call: TRBV28
j_call: TRBJ2-7
clone_size: NA
d_call: TRBD2
cdr3_aa: CASSSFGTSGSYEQYF
cdr3_nt: TGTGCCAGCAGTTCCTTCGGGACTAGCGGGTCCTACGAGCAGTACTTC

v_call: TRBV18
j_call: TRBJ2-7
clone_size: NA
d_call: NA
cdr3_aa: CASSPPLMETVAPYEQYF
cdr3_nt: TGTGCCAGCTCACCACCTCTAATGGAGACAGTAGCTCCCTACGAGCAGTACTTC

v_call: TRBV6-2/TRBV6-3
j_call: TRBJ2-4
clone_size: NA
d_call: NA
cdr3_aa: CASIPGGSLAKNIQYF
cdr3_nt: TGTGCCAGCATCCCTGGGGGCAGTCTAGCCAAAAACATTCAGTACTTC

v_call: TRBV3-1/TRBV3-2
j_call: TRBJ2-7
clone_size: NA
d_call: NA
cdr3_aa: CASSQRPLTYEQYF
cdr3_nt: TGTGCCAGCAGCCAACGACCACTAACCTACGAGCAGTACTTC

v_call: TRBV6-1
j_call: TRBJ1-3
clone_size: NA
d_call: TRBD1
cdr3_aa: CASSAYRGVTGNTIYF
cdr3_nt: TGTGCCAGCAGTGCCTACAGGGGTGTAACTGGAAACACCATATATTTT

v_call: TRBV5-5
j_call: TRBJ1-5
clone_size: NA
d_call: NA
cdr3_aa: CASSLQGNSNQPQHF
cdr3_nt: TGTGCCAGCAGCTTACAGGGTAATAGCAATCAGCCCCAGCATTTT

v_call: TRBV28
j_call: TRBJ2-6
clone_size: NA
d_call: NA
cdr3_aa: CASSLSGDKLSGANVLTF
cdr3_nt: TGTGCCAGCAGTTTATCCGGGGACAAGCTATCTGGGGCCAACGTCCTGACTTTC